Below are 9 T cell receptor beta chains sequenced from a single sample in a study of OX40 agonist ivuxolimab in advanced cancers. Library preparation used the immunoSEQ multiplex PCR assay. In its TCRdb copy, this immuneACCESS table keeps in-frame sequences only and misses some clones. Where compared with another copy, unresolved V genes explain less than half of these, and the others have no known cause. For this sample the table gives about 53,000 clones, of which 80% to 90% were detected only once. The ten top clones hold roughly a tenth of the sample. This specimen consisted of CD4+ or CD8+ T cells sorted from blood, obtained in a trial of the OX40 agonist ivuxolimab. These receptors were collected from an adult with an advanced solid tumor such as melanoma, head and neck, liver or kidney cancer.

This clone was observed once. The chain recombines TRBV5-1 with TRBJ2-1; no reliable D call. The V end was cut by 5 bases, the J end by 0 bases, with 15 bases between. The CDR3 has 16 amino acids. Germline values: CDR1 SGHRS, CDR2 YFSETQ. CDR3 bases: TGCGCCAGCAGGGAAACGGGCCTGAGCTCCTACAATGAGCAGTTCTTC. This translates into CASRETGLSSYNEQFF.

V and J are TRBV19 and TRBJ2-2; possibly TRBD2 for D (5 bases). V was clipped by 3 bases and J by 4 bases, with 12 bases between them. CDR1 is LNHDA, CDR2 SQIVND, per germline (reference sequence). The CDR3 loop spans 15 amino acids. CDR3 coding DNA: TGTGCCAGTAGTATCCAGCGGACCTCCACCGGGGAGCTGTTTTTT. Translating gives CASSIQRTSTGELFF.

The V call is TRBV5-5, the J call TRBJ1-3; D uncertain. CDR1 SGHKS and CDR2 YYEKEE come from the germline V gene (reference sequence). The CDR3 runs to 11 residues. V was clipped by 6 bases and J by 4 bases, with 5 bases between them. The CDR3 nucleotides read TGTGCCAGCACCGTCGGAAACACCATATATTTT. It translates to CASTVGNTIYF.

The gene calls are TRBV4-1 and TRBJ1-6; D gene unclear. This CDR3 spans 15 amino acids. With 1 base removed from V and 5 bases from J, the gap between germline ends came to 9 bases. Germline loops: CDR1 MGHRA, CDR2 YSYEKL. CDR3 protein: CASSQGSGNNSPLHF. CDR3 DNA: TGCGCCAGCAGCCAAGGGTCAGGCAATAATTCACCCCTCCACTTT.

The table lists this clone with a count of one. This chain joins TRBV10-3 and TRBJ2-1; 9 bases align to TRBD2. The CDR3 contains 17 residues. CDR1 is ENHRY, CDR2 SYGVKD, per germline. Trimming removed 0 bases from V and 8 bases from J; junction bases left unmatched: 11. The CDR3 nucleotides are TGTGCCATCAGTGAGTCTCGGGGATTAGCGGGAGTCGATGAGCAGTTCTTC. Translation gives CAISESRGLAGVDEQFF.

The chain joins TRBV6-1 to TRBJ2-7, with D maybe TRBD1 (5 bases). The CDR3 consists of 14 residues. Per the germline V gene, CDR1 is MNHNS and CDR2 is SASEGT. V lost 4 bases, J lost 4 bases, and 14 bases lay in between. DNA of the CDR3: TGTGCCAGCAGTGGTCAGGGTCTCGTTTACGAGCAGTACTTC. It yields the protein CASSGQGLVYEQYF.

This chain's CDR3 is CAISEQEGTEAFF. For the CDR3, the DNA is TGTGCCATCAGTGAGCAGGAGGGCACTGAAGCTTTCTTT. V and J are TRBV10-3 and TRBJ1-1; D unclear. This CDR3 spans 13 amino acids. Germline CDR1 is ENHRY and CDR2 is SYGVKD. Between the trimmed V and J ends, which lost 2 bases and 4 bases, there was a span of 8 bases.

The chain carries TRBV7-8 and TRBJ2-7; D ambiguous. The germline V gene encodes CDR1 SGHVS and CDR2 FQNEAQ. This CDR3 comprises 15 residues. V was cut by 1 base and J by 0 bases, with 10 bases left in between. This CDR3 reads CASSLGWRSSYEQYF. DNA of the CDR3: TGTGCCAGCAGCTTAGGATGGAGAAGCTCCTACGAGCAGTACTTC. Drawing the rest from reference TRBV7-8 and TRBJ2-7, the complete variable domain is GAGVSQSPRYKVAKRGQDVALRCDPISGHVSLFWYQQALGQGPEFLTYFQNEAQLDKSGLPSDRFFAERPEGSVSTLKIQRTQQEDSAVYLCASSLGWRSSYEQYFGPGTRLTVT.

In nucleotides, the CDR3 is TGTGCCATCAGTGAGTCAGAACTAGCGGGAGAGACCCAGTACTTC. Protein sequence: CAISESELAGETQYF. V usage is TRBV10-3 and J usage is TRBJ2-5; 9 bases align to TRBD2. This CDR3 comprises 15 residues. Germline CDR1 and CDR2: ENHRY and SYGVKD. Unmatched junction bases numbered 3, after V lost 0 bases and J lost 4 bases.